A few counts support the clone carrying this T cell receptor beta chain. The data derive from a study of Graves' ophthalmopathy and Graves' hyperthyroidism. Study-level background: Peripheral blood was obtained at first diagnosis, ahead of any treatment.

RNA transcripts were the source from which TCR beta CDR3 regions were amplified. First-round RT-PCR used HTBI primers; second-round multiplex PCR followed. From the multiplex PCR reads, TCRdb called clonotypes with MiXCR, one entry per CDR3 protein. Among fewer than 400,000 distinct CDR3 sequences listed, around 19% were seen once. Trimming at V came to 3 bases and at J to 2 bases, leaving 6 bases not matched to a gene. CDR1 MDHEN and CDR2 SYDVKM come from the germline V gene. The CDR3 spans 15 residues. The sample was peripheral blood. The TCR sequence derives from a woman between 18 and 29 years old with Graves' ophthalmopathy. The chain links TRBV28 to TRBJ2-7; 8 positions match TRBD1. CDR3 nucleotide sequence: TGTGCCAGCAGTTTGGCGGGACAGGTTACCTACGAGCAGTACTTC. This codes for CASSLAGQVTYEQYF. The complete variable domain, with remaining parts taken from reference TRBV28 and TRBJ2-7, reads DVKVTQSSRYLVKRTGEKVFLECVQDMDHENMFWYRQDPGLGLRLIYFSYDVKMKEKGDIPEGYSVSREKKERFSLILESASTNQTSMYLCASSLAGQVTYEQYFGPGTRLTVT.